This T cell receptor (beta chain) emerged from a study of metastatic and nonmetastatic thyroid tumors. There were no patients who had received any treatment before thyroid surgery. TCRdb reprocessed the PCR reads via MiXCR. The data show around 8,000 clones, 20% to 25% seen once. CDR3 length: 13 residues. Germline-derived CDR1 and CDR2 are WSHSY and SAAADI. The V end lost 6 bases, the J end lost 7 bases, and 13 bases lay between the germline ends. The sample holds a few counts of this clone. V usage is TRBV10-2 and J usage is TRBJ1-5; no definite D call. The TCR sequence derives from a female donor with papillary thyroid cancer or a benign thyroid nodule (not recorded which). Some clones in this sample may be carry-over from other donors' samples. Material: tumor tissue. The CDR3 is CASRARPGQPQHF. In nucleotides, the CDR3 is TGCGCCAGCAGGGCCCGACCCGGACAGCCCCAGCATTTT.